Included here is one T cell receptor beta chain sequence, with context. Its antigen is not identified. The CDR3 totals 17 residues. Trimming removed 3 bases from V and 6 bases from J; junction bases left unmatched: 10. Germline CDR1 and CDR2: MNHEY and SMNVEV (reference sequence). PCR used 60 Vbeta primers and 13 Jbeta primers. Profiled with immunoSEQ multiplex PCR; TCRdb holds only in-frame clones, not every one. The sample shows about 170,000 clones, 75% to 85% of them seen only once. The data were taken from a study of cytomegalovirus exposure and HLA in healthy donors. Study as a whole: The 100 million to 140 million unique TCR beta sequences, from around 200 million T cells, were found by an earlier analysis. Overall study results and limits: Owing to their indistinguishability, certain V segments, notably TRBV6-2 and TRBV6-3, were excluded. A later analysis linked some 17,000 TCR beta sequences to HLA alleles at 0.05 false discovery rate.

This clonotype was obtained from a woman aged 45 to 65 in good health and CMV-seropositive. The sample comprised PBMCs. The V gene is TRBV27, the J gene TRBJ2-1; 11 bases are a match to TRBD2. The CDR3 DNA follows: TGTGCCAGCAGTTTCATCTATAGCGGGGGGGCCTCCAATGAGCAGTTCTTC. It translates to CASSFIYSGGASNEQFF.